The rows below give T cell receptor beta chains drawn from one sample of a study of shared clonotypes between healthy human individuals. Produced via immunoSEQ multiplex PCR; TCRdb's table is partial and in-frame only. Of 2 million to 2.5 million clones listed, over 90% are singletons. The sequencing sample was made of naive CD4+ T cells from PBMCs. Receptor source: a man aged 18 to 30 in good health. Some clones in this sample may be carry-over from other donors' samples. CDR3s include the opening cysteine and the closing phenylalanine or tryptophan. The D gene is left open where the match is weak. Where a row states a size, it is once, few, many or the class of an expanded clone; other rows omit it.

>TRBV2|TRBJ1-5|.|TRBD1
TGTGCCAGCAGGGAGGGACAGGGGAATCAGCCCCAGCATTTT
CASREGQGNQPQHF
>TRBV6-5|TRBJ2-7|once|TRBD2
TGTGCCAGCAGTTACGGGCGGGAGCTGAGCGAGCAGTACTTC
CASSYGRELSEQYF
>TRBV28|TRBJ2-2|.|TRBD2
TGTGCCAGCATCTCAGGGCTAGCGGGAGTTATTACCGGGGAGCTGTTTTTT
CASISGLAGVITGELFF
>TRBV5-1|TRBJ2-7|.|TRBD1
TGCGCCAGCAGCGGACAGGGGGAGAACTACGAGCAGTACTTC
CASSGQGENYEQYF
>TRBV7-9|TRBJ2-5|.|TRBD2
TGTGCCAGCAGCGCCCGACTAGCGGGTTATGGGGAGGAGACCCAGTACTTC
CASSARLAGYGEETQYF
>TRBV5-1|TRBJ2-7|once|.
TGCGCCAGCAGCTTGGCCGCAGGTAGAACCTACGAGCAGTACTTC
CASSLAAGRTYEQYF
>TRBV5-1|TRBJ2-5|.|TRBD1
TGCGCCACCGGGACAGGGATAGAGACCCAGTACTTC
CATGTGIETQYF
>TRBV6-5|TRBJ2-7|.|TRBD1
TGTGCCAGCAGTTACGGGACAGGGAGGGGGCAGTACTTC
CASSYGTGRGQYF
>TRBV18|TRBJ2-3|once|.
TGTGCCAGCTCACCACCCGGCCAGGGGGGTGCTGATACGCAGTATTTT
CASSPPGQGGADTQYF
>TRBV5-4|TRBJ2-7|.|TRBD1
TGTGCCAGCAGCCGGACAGGGGACATCTACGAGCAGTACTTC
CASSRTGDIYEQYF
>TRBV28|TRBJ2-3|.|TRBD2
TGTGCCAGCAGTTTTCCCCTGACTAGCGGAATCACAGATACGCAGTATTTT
CASSFPLTSGITDTQYF
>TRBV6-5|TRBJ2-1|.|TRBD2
TGTGCCAGCAGTACGACGGGACTAGGGTACAATGAGCAGTTCTTC
CASSTTGLGYNEQFF
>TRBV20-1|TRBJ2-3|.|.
TGCAGTGCTCCCCCGGGGGATACGCAGTATTTT
CSAPPGDTQYF
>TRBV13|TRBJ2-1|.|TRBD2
TGTGCCAGCCTTGTGGGACTAGCGGGAGTAAATGAGCAGTTCTTC
CASLVGLAGVNEQFF
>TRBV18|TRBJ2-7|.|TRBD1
TGTGCCAGCTCACCCGTAGGACAGGGCGGGTACGAGCAGTACTTC
CASSPVGQGGYEQYF
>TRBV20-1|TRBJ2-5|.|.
TGCAGTGCGCGAGAAGAGACCCAGTACTTC
CSAREETQYF
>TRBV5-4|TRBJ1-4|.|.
TGTGCCAGCAGCTTTAACGGGGTCATAGATGAAAAACTGTTTTTT
CASSFNGVIDEKLFF
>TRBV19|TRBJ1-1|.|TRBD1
TGTGCCAGTAGTAGGACAGGGGGGAGAATCCCTGAAGCTTTCTTT
CASSRTGGRIPEAFF
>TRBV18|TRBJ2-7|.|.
TGTGCCAGCTCTCTGGGGGAAGCCTACGAGCAGTACTTC
CASSLGEAYEQYF
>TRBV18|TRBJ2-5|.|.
TGTGCCAGCTCACCCATCCAGGGTGGTCCAGAGACCCAGTACTTC
CASSPIQGGPETQYF
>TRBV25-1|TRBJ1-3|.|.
TGTGCCAGCAGTGAAGGACGGTACTCTGGAAACACCATATATTTT
CASSEGRYSGNTIYF
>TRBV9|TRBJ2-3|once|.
TGTGCCAGCAGCCCACTTCCAGGGGGCACAGATACGCAGTATTTT
CASSPLPGGTDTQYF
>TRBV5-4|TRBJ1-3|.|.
TGTGCCAGCAGCCAAGGGGGGATCGGGAAAGACACCATATATTTT
CASSQGGIGKDTIYF
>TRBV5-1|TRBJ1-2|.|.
TGCGCCAGCAGCTTGGCCGTAGGACTAAACTATGGCTACACCTTC
CASSLAVGLNYGYTF
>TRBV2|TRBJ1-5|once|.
TGTGCCAGCAGCCCAGAAACAGGGATCAATCAGCCCCAGCATTTT
CASSPETGINQPQHF
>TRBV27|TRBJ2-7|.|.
TGTGCCAGCAGTTTAAGGGGCATGGGGTCCTACGAGCAGTACTTC
CASSLRGMGSYEQYF
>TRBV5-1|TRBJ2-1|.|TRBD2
TGCGCCAGCAGCTTGGGGACTAGCGGGCGCTCCTACAATGAGCAGTTCTTC
CASSLGTSGRSYNEQFF
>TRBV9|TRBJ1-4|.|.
TGTGCCAGCAGCGCGGGGACGCGAACTAATGAAAAACTGTTTTTT
CASSAGTRTNEKLFF
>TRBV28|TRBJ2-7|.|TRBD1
TGTGCCAGCAGTGCAGGACAGGGGACCTACGAGCAGTACTTC
CASSAGQGTYEQYF
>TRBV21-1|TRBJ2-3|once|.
TGTGCCAGCAGGACGGGTGCATGCAGGCAGAGCACAGATACGCAGTATTTT
CASRTGACRQSTDTQYF
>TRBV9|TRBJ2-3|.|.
TGTGCCAGCAATACCGGGGGAACAGATACGCAGTATTTT
CASNTGGTDTQYF
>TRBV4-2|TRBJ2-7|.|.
TGTGCCAGCAGCCAAGATACAGCTTACGAGCAGTACTTC
CASSQDTAYEQYF
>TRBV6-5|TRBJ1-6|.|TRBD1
TGTGCCAGCAGTTACCGGGACAGGTTTTCACCCCTCCACTTT
CASSYRDRFSPLHF
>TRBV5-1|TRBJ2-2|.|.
TGCGCCAGCAGGAAAGACACAAACCGGGGCACCGGGGAGCTGTTTTTT
CASRKDTNRGTGELFF
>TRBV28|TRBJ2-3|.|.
TGTGCCAGCATAAGCCGGGGACTGGGTGGCCGCACAGATACGCAGTATTTT
CASISRGLGGRTDTQYF
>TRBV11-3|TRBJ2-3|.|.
TGTGCCAGCAGCCGGGACTGGATGACAGATACGCAGTATTTT
CASSRDWMTDTQYF
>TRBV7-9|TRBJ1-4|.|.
TGTGCCAGCAGCTTAGGGGCGGGTAATGAAAAACTGTTTTTT
CASSLGAGNEKLFF
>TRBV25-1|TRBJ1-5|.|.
TGTGCCAGCAGCCCGGGATCCCTAGGGGATCAGCCCCAGCATTTT
CASSPGSLGDQPQHF
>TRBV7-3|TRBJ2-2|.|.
TGTGCCAGCAGCTCCACAGGGCCGAACACCGGGGAGCTGTTTTTT
CASSSTGPNTGELFF
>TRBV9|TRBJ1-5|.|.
TGTGCCAGCAGCGATTCCGATAGCAATCAGCCCCAGCATTTT
CASSDSDSNQPQHF
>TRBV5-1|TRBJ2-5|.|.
TGCGCCAGCAGCTCCGAGGGCTCAGGGTTGCAGTACTTC
CASSSEGSGLQYF
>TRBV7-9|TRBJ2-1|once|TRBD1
TGTGCCAGCAGCTTATCACAGGGGGCGGAAAATGAGCAGTTCTTC
CASSLSQGAENEQFF
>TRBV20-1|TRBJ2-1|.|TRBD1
TGCAGTGGCCAGGGACAGGGACAGTTCTTC
CSGQGQGQFF
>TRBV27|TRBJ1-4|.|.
TGTGCCAGCAGTTTATTGGCAGGGCCAAAACTGTTTTTT
CASSLLAGPKLFF
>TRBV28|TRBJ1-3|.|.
TGTGCCAGCACCGCGAGTGGGGGAAACACCATATATTTT
CASTASGGNTIYF
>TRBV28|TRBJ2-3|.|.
TGTGCCAGCAGTTCCTCCCTACTAGCCCGCACAGATACGCAGTATTTT
CASSSSLLARTDTQYF
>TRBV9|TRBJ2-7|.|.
TGTGCCAGCAGCGTGGGCAGAATTCCCTACGAGCAGTACTTC
CASSVGRIPYEQYF
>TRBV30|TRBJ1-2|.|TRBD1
TGTGCCTGGACCAGCGGACAGGGGGCGCGTGGCTACACCTTC
CAWTSGQGARGYTF
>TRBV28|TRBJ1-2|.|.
TGTGCCAGCAGTGCGGGGGGCGGCTACACCTTC
CASSAGGGYTF
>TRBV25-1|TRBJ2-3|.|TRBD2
TGTGCCAGCAGTGAATTTGGCGGGGGGGGGACAGATACGCAGTATTTT
CASSEFGGGGTDTQYF
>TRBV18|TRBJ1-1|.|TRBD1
TGTGCCAGCTCCCTTGGACAGGGGGGCACTGAAGCTTTCTTT
CASSLGQGGTEAFF
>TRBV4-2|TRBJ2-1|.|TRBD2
TGTGCCAGCAGCCAAGCCGGGGGGGGTGAGCAGTTCTTC
CASSQAGGGEQFF
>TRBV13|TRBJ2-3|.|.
TGTGCCAGCAGCTTCGGGGTGAACAGGGGCACAGATACGCAGTATTTT
CASSFGVNRGTDTQYF
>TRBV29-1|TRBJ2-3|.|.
TGCAGCGTTGAGTCTGGGGTTGGGGCAGATACGCAGTATTTT
CSVESGVGADTQYF
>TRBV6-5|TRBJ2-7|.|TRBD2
TGTGCCAGCAGCGGACTAGCGGGAGCGCAGTACTTC
CASSGLAGAQYF
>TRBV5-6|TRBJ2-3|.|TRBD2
TGTGCCAGCAGCTACTGGACTAGCGGGAGTTTTTATACGCAGTATTTT
CASSYWTSGSFYTQYF
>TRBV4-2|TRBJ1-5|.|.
TGTGCCAGCAGCCAAGAACCCCTGGGAGGCCAGCCCCAGCATTTT
CASSQEPLGGQPQHF
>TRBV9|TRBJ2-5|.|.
TGTGCCAGCAGCGTAGCTGGGAGGGGAGGGGGCCAAGAGACCCAGTACTTC
CASSVAGRGGGQETQYF